A selection of T cell receptor beta chains follows, all from one sample in a study of blood T cells in healthy people across ages. TCRdb re-called the 5' RACE reads through MiXCR, storing one row per CDR3 protein. Among roughly 900,000 distinct CDR3 sequences listed, roughly 26% were seen once. The material sequenced was blood. These receptors originate from an elderly woman in good health. Each CDR3 is given with its conserved first and last residue. The D gene is left open where the match is weak. Size is stated for part of the rows, as once, few or many counts, or as a class when the clone is expanded.

clone_size,j_call,d_call,cdr3_length,v_call,cdr3_aa,cdr3_nt
many,TRBJ1-2,TRBD1,15,TRBV6-1,CASSETGQDPRGYTF,TGTGCCAGCAGTGAAACCGGACAGGACCCGCGGGGCTACACCTTC
few,TRBJ1-1,TRBD1,16,TRBV7-9,CASSPGTGRMNTEAFF,TGTGCCAGCTCGCCTGGGACAGGCCGCATGAACACTGAAGCTTTCTTT
few,TRBJ1-1,-,12,TRBV20-1,CSAKQGTTEAFF,TGCAGTGCCAAACAGGGTACCACTGAAGCTTTCTTT
-,TRBJ1-5,TRBD1,15,TRBV2,CASRKGQGQNQPQHF,TGTGCCAGCAGAAAGGGACAGGGCCAAAATCAGCCCCAGCATTTT
-,TRBJ2-5,TRBD1,13,TRBV20-1,CSARTGGGNEQYF,TGCAGTGCTAGGACAGGGGGAGGTAATGAGCAGTACTTC
many,TRBJ2-1,-,14,TRBV9,CASSTGTRLYEQFF,TGTGCCAGCAGCACCGGGACGCGTTTGTATGAGCAGTTCTTC
many,TRBJ1-1,-,14,TRBV12-3/TRBV12-4,CASSPSGTPTEAFF,TGTGCCAGCAGTCCTTCCGGGACCCCCACTGAAGCTTTCTTT
medium-sized,TRBJ2-7,TRBD1,14,TRBV20-1,CSASRDRGNYEQYF,TGCAGTGCTAGCCGGGACAGGGGCAACTACGAGCAGTACTTC
many,TRBJ2-3,-,17,TRBV18,CASSPQAGTASTDTQYF,TGTGCCAGCTCACCCCAAGCCGGGACGGCTAGCACAGATACGCAGTATTTT
many,TRBJ2-5,TRBD1,19,TRBV7-8,CASSLAPVGGDQLGETQYF,TGTGCCAGCAGCTTAGCGCCGGTAGGGGGCGATCAGCTTGGAGAGACCCAGTACTTC
few,TRBJ1-2,-,13,TRBV19,CASSLPQGRGYTF,TGTGCCAGTAGCCTACCCCAGGGGAGAGGCTACACCTTC
few,TRBJ2-7,-,15,TRBV7-3,CASSEGSGIPYEQYF,TGTGCCAGCAGCGAGGGGTCAGGGATACCCTACGAGCAGTACTTC
many,TRBJ2-6,-,21,TRBV4-2,CASSLRLRTGPLGGGANVLTF,TGTGCCAGCAGCCTACGCCTCAGGACAGGTCCATTAGGGGGGGGGGCCAACGTCCTGACTTTC
-,TRBJ2-7,-,14,TRBV7-2,CASSSRGGSYEQYF,TGTGCCAGCAGCTCGAGGGGGGGCAGCTACGAGCAGTACTTC
once,TRBJ2-1,-,15,TRBV21-1,CASSKGGYSYNEQFF,TGTGCCAGCAGCAAAGGCGGGTACAGCTACAATGAGCAGTTCTTC
-,TRBJ1-1,-,15,TRBV27,CASSLGALMNTEAFF,TGTGCCAGCAGTTTAGGGGCCCTAATGAACACTGAAGCTTTCTTT
-,TRBJ1-2,-,14,TRBV11-2,CAGSHSTGNYGYTF,TGTGCCGGCAGCCATTCGACCGGTAACTATGGCTACACCTTC
-,TRBJ1-2,-,15,TRBV7-2,CASSLVGGLNYGYTF,TGTGCCAGCAGCTTAGTGGGGGGGCTGAACTATGGCTACACCTTC
-,TRBJ1-6,-,14,TRBV20-1,CSARAPGYDSPLHF,TGCAGTGCTAGAGCCCCAGGGTACGATTCACCCCTCCACTTT
once,TRBJ1-5,TRBD1,17,TRBV7-9,CASSFSAGGLGNQSQHF,TGTGCCAGCAGCTTTTCGGCAGGGGGCTTGGGCAATCAGTCCCAGCATTTT
few,TRBJ2-3,TRBD2,16,TRBV20-1,CSARVGSGGPGDTQYF,TGCAGTGCTAGAGTAGGGAGCGGGGGGCCCGGGGATACGCAGTATTTT
many,TRBJ1-2,-,13,TRBV25-1,CASSAQGWDGYTF,TGTGCCAGCAGTGCTCAGGGTTGGGATGGCTACACCTTC
many,TRBJ2-1,-,13,TRBV20-1,CSARDPSANEQFF,TGCAGTGCTAGAGATCCTAGCGCCAATGAGCAGTTCTTC
-,TRBJ2-2,TRBD1,15,TRBV6-2/TRBV6-3,CASSRQGAPTGELFF,TGTGCCAGCAGTCGACAGGGGGCGCCCACCGGGGAGCTGTTTTTT
-,TRBJ1-4,TRBD1,17,TRBV4-1,CASSKSRDRATNEKLFF,TGCGCCAGCAGCAAGTCCCGGGACAGGGCAACTAATGAAAAACTGTTTTTT
-,TRBJ2-7,TRBD2,15,TRBV7-2,CASSLHSSGAYEQYF,TGTGCCAGCAGCCTACATAGTAGCGGGGCCTACGAGCAGTACTTC
-,TRBJ1-2,-,13,TRBV12-3/TRBV12-4,CASSFGSLYGYTF,TGTGCCAGCAGTTTTGGTTCCTTATATGGCTACACCTTC
-,TRBJ2-5,-,15,TRBV28,CASRLLGTIQETQYF,TGTGCCAGCAGACTTCTGGGGACAATACAAGAGACCCAGTACTTC
few,TRBJ1-6,-,14,TRBV3-1,CASSQVGNNSPLHF,TGTGCCAGCAGCCAGGTGGGGAATAATTCACCCCTCCACTTT
-,TRBJ1-1,TRBD1,14,TRBV11-3,CASSNAGGSTEAFF,TGTGCCAGCAGCAATGCAGGGGGCTCGACGGAAGCTTTCTTT
-,TRBJ2-5,-,13,TRBV5-1,CASSTQDEETQYF,TGCGCCAGCAGCACCCAGGACGAAGAGACCCAGTACTTC
many,TRBJ1-5,TRBD1,14,TRBV10-3,CATKDRESNQPQHF,TGTGCCACTAAAGACAGGGAGAGCAATCAGCCCCAGCATTTT
-,TRBJ2-3,-,16,TRBV6-5,CASSYDQGPGTDTQYF,TGTGCCAGCAGTTACGACCAGGGGCCCGGCACAGATACGCAGTATTTT
few,TRBJ2-3,-,19,TRBV6-2/TRBV6-3,CASSYEVGSSGWGADTQYF,TGTGCCAGCAGTTACGAGGTTGGGTCAAGCGGCTGGGGCGCAGATACGCAGTATTTT
-,TRBJ1-6,-,16,TRBV19,CASSRPHSSYNSPLHF,TGTGCCAGTAGTCGTCCTCATAGCTCCTATAATTCACCCCTCCACTTT
-,TRBJ1-3,-,14,TRBV10-3,CAISSGGSGNTIYF,TGTGCCATCAGCTCGGGGGGCTCTGGAAACACCATATATTTT
few,TRBJ1-2,TRBD1,14,TRBV20-1,CSAIEQGGNYGYTF,TGCAGTGCTATCGAACAGGGGGGCAACTATGGCTACACCTTC
-,TRBJ2-7,TRBD2,15,TRBV2,CASSEGGGDSYEQYF,TGTGCCAGCAGTGAAGGCGGGGGGGACTCCTACGAGCAGTACTTC
few,TRBJ1-5,TRBD1,14,TRBV6-7,CASRDKQGRQPQHF,TGTGCCAGCAGAGATAAACAGGGGCGGCAGCCCCAGCATTTT
many,TRBJ1-1,-,14,TRBV7-2,CASSPHRAPTEAFF,TGTGCCAGCAGCCCCCACAGGGCTCCCACTGAAGCTTTCTTT
many,TRBJ2-3,TRBD2,18,TRBV15,CATSREVLAGPYTDTQYF,TGTGCCACCAGCAGAGAGGTTCTAGCGGGACCTTACACAGATACGCAGTATTTT
few,TRBJ1-4,-,15,TRBV11-2,CASSRRRSTNEKLFF,TGTGCCAGCAGCCGAAGACGGTCAACTAATGAAAAACTGTTTTTT
-,TRBJ1-1,-,12,TRBV7-2,CASGRPNTEAFF,TGTGCCAGCGGCCGGCCGAACACTGAAGCTTTCTTT
-,TRBJ1-5,-,15,TRBV9,CASSVGDHSNQPQHF,TGTGCCAGCAGCGTTGGAGACCATAGCAATCAGCCCCAGCATTTT
many,TRBJ2-1,TRBD2,15,TRBV7-2,CASSLRAGGNNEQFF,TGTGCCAGCAGCTTAAGAGCGGGGGGGAACAATGAGCAGTTCTTC
-,TRBJ2-1,-,16,TRBV11-2,CASSLDGVSSYNEQFF,TGTGCCAGCAGCCTAGACGGGGTGAGCTCCTACAATGAGCAGTTCTTC
-,TRBJ1-5,-,14,TRBV5-1,CASSPGARDQPQHF,TGCGCCAGCAGCCCCGGCGCAAGGGATCAGCCCCAGCATTTT
many,TRBJ2-7,TRBD2,14,TRBV20-1,CSARGSGGSYEQYF,TGCAGTGCTAGAGGAAGCGGGGGTAGCTACGAGCAGTACTTC
-,TRBJ1-6,TRBD1,17,TRBV4-3,CASSQGARGQASSPLHF,TGCGCCAGCAGCCAAGGGGCGAGGGGACAGGCAAGTTCACCCCTCCACTTT
many,TRBJ2-1,TRBD2,19,TRBV7-2,CASSDLSGTRPPRYNEQFF,TGTGCCAGCAGCGACCTTTCCGGGACTAGGCCACCGCGGTACAATGAGCAGTTCTTC
-,TRBJ2-6,-,17,TRBV3-1,CASSPSYPGAGANVLTF,TGTGCCAGCAGCCCATCCTATCCAGGGGCCGGGGCCAACGTCCTGACTTTC
many,TRBJ2-7,-,14,TRBV18,CASSPPPGNYEQYF,TGTGCCAGCTCACCACCACCGGGGAACTACGAGCAGTACTTC
many,TRBJ2-3,TRBD2,17,TRBV7-2,CASSSRTSGGAADTQYF,TGTGCCAGCAGCTCTAGGACTAGCGGGGGGGCCGCAGATACGCAGTATTTT
-,TRBJ1-2,-,14,TRBV7-2,CANSLARTGNGYTF,TGTGCCAACAGCTTAGCGAGGACGGGGAATGGCTACACCTTC
-,TRBJ1-4,-,14,TRBV6-5,CASSYPGTNEKLFF,TGTGCCAGCAGTTACCCCGGGACTAATGAAAAACTGTTTTTT